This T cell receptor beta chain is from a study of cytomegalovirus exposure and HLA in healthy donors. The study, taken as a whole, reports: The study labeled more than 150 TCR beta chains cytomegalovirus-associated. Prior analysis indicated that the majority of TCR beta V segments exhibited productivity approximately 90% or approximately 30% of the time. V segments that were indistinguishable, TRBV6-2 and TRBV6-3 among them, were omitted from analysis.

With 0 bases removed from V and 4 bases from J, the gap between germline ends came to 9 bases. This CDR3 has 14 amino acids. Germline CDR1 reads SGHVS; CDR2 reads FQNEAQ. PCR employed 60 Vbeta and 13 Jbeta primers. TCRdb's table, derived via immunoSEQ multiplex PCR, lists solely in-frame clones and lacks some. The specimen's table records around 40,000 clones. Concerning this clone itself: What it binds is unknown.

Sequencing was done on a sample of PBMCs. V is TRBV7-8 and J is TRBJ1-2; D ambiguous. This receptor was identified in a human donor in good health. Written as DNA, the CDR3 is TGTGCCAGCAGCTTAGCGGAGGAGAGCTATGGCTACACCTTC. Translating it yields CASSLAEESYGYTF.